Following are 12 T cell receptor beta chains from one sample sequenced in a study of shared clonotypes between healthy human individuals. The method was immunoSEQ multiplex PCR; TCRdb's version includes in-frame clones alone and lacks a portion of them. The table has around 2,100,000 clones, less than 95% seen once. Naive CD8 cells lacked CD45RO, underwent positive selection for CCR7 and left out terminally differentiated effector memory CD45RA+ cells. The specimen was naive CD8+ T cells sorted from blood. All receptors come from a man younger than 35 in good health.

About this clone itself: This sample includes further DNA sequences coding for the same CDR3. The rearrangement uses TRBV7-9 and TRBJ2-2; 11 nucleotides align to TRBD2. CDR3 size: 16 residues. J gave up 1 base and V 5 bases, and 3 bases lay outside the gene matches. Germline V CDR1 and CDR2: SEHNR, FQNEAQ (reference sequence). The CDR3 sequence: CASSLGLAGNTGELFF. The DNA of the CDR3 is TGTGCCAGCAGCCTAGGACTAGCGGGGAACACCGGGGAGCTGTTTTTT.

As for this clone: One end of the junction varies from germline; a read error may be responsible. The V gene is TRBV7-7, the J gene TRBJ2-5, with 8 bases aligning to TRBD1. The CDR3 runs to 14 residues. CDR1 and CDR2 (germline): SSHAT, FNYEAQ (reference sequence). CDR3 amino acids: CASSSRQGNETQYF. DNA for the CDR3: TGTGCTAGCAGCTCCCGACAGGGGAACGAGACCCAGTACTTC. Full variable domain (outside the CDR3, taken from reference TRBV7-7 and TRBJ2-5): GAGVSQSPRYKVTKRGQDVTLRCDPISSHATLYWYQQALGQGPEFLTYFNYEAQPDKSGLPSDRFSAERPEGSISTLTIQRTEQRDSAMYRCASSSRQGNETQYFGPGTRLLVL.

With regard to this clone: Other DNA sequences in this sample translate to the same CDR3. The chain employs TRBV7-9 and TRBJ2-3; D might be TRBD1 (5 bases). In germline, CDR1 is SEHNR, CDR2 FQNEAQ (reference sequence). Trimming left V 2 bases short and J 3 bases short, with 9 bases between. This CDR3 is built from 14 residues. CDR3 residues: CASSLSQGTDTQYF. CDR3 coding DNA: TGTGCCAGCAGCTTATCGCAGGGAACAGATACGCAGTATTTT.

This clone was seen only once. The chain carries TRBV2 and TRBJ2-3; weak D call: TRBD1 (6 bases). With 3 bases removed from V and 0 bases from J, the gap between germline ends came to 13 bases. This CDR3 spans 16 amino acids. Germline V gene data show CDR1 as SNHLY and CDR2 as FYNNEI. CDR3 residues: CASSEMVDSSTDTQYF. CDR3 coding DNA: TGTGCCAGCAGTGAGATGGTGGACAGTAGCACAGATACGCAGTATTTT.

The V and J genes are TRBV4-2 and TRBJ1-2; 7 bases match TRBD1. Losses at the gene ends were 4 bases for V and 3 bases for J; bases not matched to a gene: 11. Germline CDR1 is LGHNA and CDR2 is YNFKEQ. The CDR3 length is 16 residues. CDR3 DNA: TGTGCCAGCAGCCTATCAGCAACAGGGGAGGACTATGGCTACACCTTC. Protein: CASSLSATGEDYGYTF.

The chain links TRBV6-5 to TRBJ1-1; tentatively, D is TRBD1 (6 bases). Germline CDR1 reads MNHEY; CDR2 reads SVGAGI. This CDR3 has 14 residues. Trimming pared 2 bases from V and 1 base from J, leaving 8 bases between. The CDR3 protein is CASSYRGQNTEAFF. Here the CDR3 DNA reads TGTGCCAGCAGTTACCGGGGACAGAACACTGAAGCTTTCTTT.

Remarks on this clone: Other nucleotide sequences from this sample produce the same CDR3. The chain carries TRBV30 and TRBJ2-2; 10 positions match TRBD1. The CDR3 length is 14 residues. J gave up 4 bases and V 3 bases, and 2 bases lay outside the gene matches. Germline CDR1 reads GTSNPN; CDR2 reads SVGIG (reference sequence). For the CDR3, the DNA is TGTGCCTGGAGCAGGACAGGGGGCACCGGGGAGCTGTTTTTT. Its translation: CAWSRTGGTGELFF.

The chain recombines TRBV5-1 with TRBJ1-2, with D tentatively TRBD1 (6 bases). Trimming pared 4 bases from V and 2 bases from J, leaving 18 bases between. The CDR3 runs to 16 residues. Germline V lookup: CDR1 SGHRS, CDR2 YFSETQ. The CDR3 bases are TGCGCCAGCAGCAATGGGGGCGGGCAGGGGAACTATGGCTACACCTTC. Amino acid sequence: CASSNGGGQGNYGYTF.

V usage is TRBV11-3 and J usage is TRBJ1-5; TRBD1 might be the D (6 bases). The germline gives CDR1 SGHNT, CDR2 YENEEA. Trimming shortened V by 0 bases and J by 6 bases, and 15 bases separated the two germline ends. This CDR3 is built from 16 residues. In DNA form, the CDR3 reads TGTGCCAGCAGCTTAGATGGCAGGGGACTTAGTCAGCCCCAGCATTTT. Encoded protein: CASSLDGRGLSQPQHF.

The genes are TRBV5-6 and TRBJ2-3; D may match TRBD1 or TRBD2 (5 bases each). The CDR3 extends over 15 amino acids. V was trimmed by 5 bases and J by 5 bases, leaving 18 bases between them. CDR1 is SGHDT, CDR2 YYEEEE, per germline. CDR3 protein: CASSLSVGVLDTQYF. The DNA for the CDR3 is TGTGCCAGCAGTCTGTCCGTGGGGGTTTTAGATACGCAGTATTTT.

The chain combines TRBV28 with TRBJ1-2; D is unresolved. The CDR3 is 16 amino acids. Germline V gene data show CDR1 as MDHEN and CDR2 as SYDVKM. Trimming cost V 1 base and J 4 bases, with 16 bases left between them. CDR3 in DNA: TGTGCCAGCAGTTTATCCCCGGCAGGCCTTTCCTATGGCTACACCTTC. This sequence encodes CASSLSPAGLSYGYTF.

With respect to this clone: This CDR3 is also generated by other DNA sequences in the sample. The chain joins TRBV6-5 to TRBJ1-5; the D is unclear. V lost 0 bases, J lost 4 bases, and 4 bases lay in between. The V gene's germline CDR1 is MNHEY and CDR2 SVGAGI. The CDR3 has 13 amino acids. In nucleotides, the CDR3 is TGTGCCAGCAGTTACTCCGAAAATCAGCCCCAGCATTTT. It encodes CASSYSENQPQHF.